This T cell receptor (beta chain) was retrieved from a study of cytomegalovirus exposure and HLA in healthy donors (dated by TCRdb to the late 2010s). In the study overall: According to a later analysis, one platform produced both the roughly 130 validation repertoires and the 666 repertoires of the first cohort. The study aimed to test whether cataloging public T cell receptors could reveal signatures of past pathogen exposure. Along with the roughly 670-subject first cohort, a separate validation cohort of 120 different subjects was used. The study combined high-throughput TCR immunosequencing, statistical association of individual TCRs with disease status, and machine learning to predict cytomegalovirus infection status.

As regards this clone: It lacks a known antigen. Per-nucleotide qualities are absent, and no much larger clonotype sits a single base away.

Per the germline V gene, SNHLY is the CDR1 and FYNNEI is the CDR2. Trimming costs V 6 bases and J 4 bases, and their ends lie 14 bases apart. Including cysteine and phenylalanine, the CDR3 has 14 amino acids. Solely the CDR3 DNA is kept, with 42 bases framed from the first base. The investigation overall reported the following: According to the authors, the approach could potentially be generalized to other disease states and immunological phenotypes. A few of the identified cytomegalovirus-associated TCR beta chains were confirmed in vitro to be specific for cytomegalovirus antigens. The classifier was reported to diagnose cytomegalovirus status with high specificity and sensitivity in both the original cohort and the validation cohort. While some public TCRs were present in many individuals, most TCR sequences turned up only very rarely across donors. A later analysis lacked HLA typing for the validation cohort, so it scored co-occurrence in that cohort across all 120 or so repertoires. Subsequent analysis determined that TCRs grouped into clusters in the first cohort also showed a tendency toward co-occurrence across the roughly 120 validation repertoires, and about 93% of cluster scores exceeded 0. In the study, about 150 TCR beta chains were listed as associated with cytomegalovirus.

The donors were included in the validation cohort of over a hundred subjects, a group kept apart from the approximately 670-subject first cohort. The library was prepared using the immunoSEQ multiplex PCR assay. Concerning the study's data processing: A statistical classification framework was built for diagnosing cytomegalovirus status from the catalog of TCR beta chain sequences. Drawn from immuneACCESS, this table holds only the in-frame rearrangements with V and J called that TCRdb kept. Clones are partly lost; checked studies trace under half to an unresolved V gene and leave the rest unexplained. That table gives V, J and clone size, and the DNA gave D and trimming. Present in this sample are 250,000 to 350,000 clones, 88% of which were seen just once. The top ten clonotypes cover over 0.85% of the sample.

This sequence was found in a woman under 30 in good health and CMV-seronegative. The sequenced sample was PBMCs. The sequence is built from TRBV2 and TRBJ2-3; TRBD1 is a weak D gene call, 5 bases matching. CDR3 loop: CASRADRFADTQYF. The DNA sequence follows: TGTGCCAGCAGAGCCGACAGATTTGCAGATACGCAGTATTTT.